Included here is one T cell receptor beta chain sequence, with context. Its antigen is not yet known. The input lacks base qualities; no much larger clone sits a single base away. The CDR3 has 19 amino acids, counting the end cysteine and phenylalanine. Here the CDR3 DNA is all that survives: 57 bases in frame from base 1. Clipping removes 3 bases from V and 8 bases from J, with 19 as the unmatched junction base count. The germline V gene sets CDR1 to KGHDR and CDR2 to SFDVKD. The sample comes from a study of blood T cell repertoires in COVID-19 (dated by TCRdb to about 2020). Some background on the complete study: The collaborator samples originated in the United States, Italy and Spain and spanned the acute and convalescent phases of COVID-19. Where available, HLA class I and class II types were obtained from metadata supplied by the sample provider rather than from assay-based typing. The material from the prospective study consisted of cDNA or gDNA derived from T cells, B-cell-depleted T cells, or PBMCs. The repertoires were made available in a free public database intended to serve as a resource for research on the immune response to SARS-CoV-2. Sample metadata almost always included a de-identified subject ID, COVID-19 status, age in years and sex. The samples were drawn from two sources: the first 160 participants of the ongoing ImmuneRACE study, and 1,254 subjects contributed by 6 global collaborators. Subjects who had been exposed to COVID-19, were actively infected with it, or had recovered from it provided the deeply sampled blood TCRbeta repertoires that made up the dataset.

What the research found in general, with its limitations: The amount of clinical and demographic metadata varied by source and participant and was provided uncurated.

The collaborating institutions used their own protocols to collect whole blood in K2EDTA tubes. Collaborator samples were shipped for TCRbeta analysis as frozen whole blood, isolated PBMCs, or DNA extracted from either sample type. The immunoSEQ Assay, a bias-controlled multiplex PCR, was used to amplify TCRbeta CDR3 regions from genomic DNA. In the source study's methods: Nucleated cell counts per sample were estimated from amplification of reference gene primers within the assay. To quantify the absolute abundance of each unique TCRbeta CDR3 rearrangement, sequence reads were collapsed and filtered. Productive Simpson clonality was computed per sample as the square root of Simpson's diversity index over productive rearrangements. Here the immuneACCESS table is served through TCRdb, limited to in-frame sequences with V and J called. Missing clones are a known gap in these copies; in checked studies unresolved V genes cover under half, and the rest lacks a known reason. The V and J calls and clone size were taken over from that table, and D and trimming were inferred from the DNA. For this sample there are about 260,000 clones; approximately 84% appear just once. Of the sample, over 8.5% is held by the ten largest clones.

The rearrangement joined TRBV24-1 to TRBJ2-1, with 9 bases in between that match TRBD1. The material sequenced was peripheral blood. The clonotype was recovered from a human donor in a cohort sampled during active COVID-19. Here the CDR3 is given as CATSDLQGARKGDRDEQFF. The DNA sequence is given as TGTGCCACCAGTGATCTACAGGGGGCGCGTAAGGGTGACAGAGATGAGCAGTTCTTC.